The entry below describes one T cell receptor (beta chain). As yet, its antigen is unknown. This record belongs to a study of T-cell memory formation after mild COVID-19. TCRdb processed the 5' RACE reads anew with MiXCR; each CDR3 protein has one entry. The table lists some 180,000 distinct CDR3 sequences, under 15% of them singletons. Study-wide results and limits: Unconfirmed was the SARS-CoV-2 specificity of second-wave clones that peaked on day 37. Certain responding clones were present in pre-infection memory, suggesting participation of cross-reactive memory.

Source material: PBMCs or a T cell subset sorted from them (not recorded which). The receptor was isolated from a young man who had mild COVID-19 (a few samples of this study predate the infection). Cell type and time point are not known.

The CDR3 loop reads CASSPLSPTGNNEQFF. The CDR3 bases are TGTGCCAGCTCACCACTGTCCCCGACAGGTAACAATGAGCAGTTCTTC. V and J are TRBV18 and TRBJ2-1, with D possibly being TRBD1 (6 bases). With 1 base removed from V and 5 bases from J, the gap between germline ends came to 15 bases. This CDR3 is built from 16 residues. Germline CDR1 reads KGHSH; CDR2 reads LQKENI.